The rows below give T cell receptor beta chains drawn from one sample of a study of CD8 T cells in Susac syndrome. TCRdb reanalysed the immunoSEQ multiplex PCR reads using MiXCR and keeps one entry per CDR3 protein. The sample lists approximately 220,000 distinct CDR3 sequences; about 93% were seen once. The sequenced sample consisted of CD8+ T cells from PBMCs. The source is a human donor with multiple sclerosis. The CDR3 runs from the conserved cysteine through the conserved F or W. Fields, in order: V gene, CDR3 length, J gene, D gene, clone size, CDR3 DNA, CDR3 protein. D genes are given only for firm matches. A clone size is listed for some rows: how often the clone was seen (once, few, many), or a class if it is expanded.

V gene: TRBV27; CDR3 length: 17; J gene: TRBJ1-5; D gene: .; clone size: .; CDR3 DNA: TGTGCCAGCACCTCCCAGGGTTTGGTAGGGAGCAATCAGCCCCAGCATTTT; CDR3 protein: CASTSQGLVGSNQPQHF
V gene: TRBV6-2/TRBV6-3; CDR3 length: 13; J gene: TRBJ2-5; D gene: .; clone size: .; CDR3 DNA: TGTGCCAGCAGTTGGACAACTCAAGAGACCCAGTACTTC; CDR3 protein: CASSWTTQETQYF
V gene: TRBV12-3/TRBV12-4; CDR3 length: 13; J gene: TRBJ2-7; D gene: .; clone size: .; CDR3 DNA: TGTGCCAGCACCCTTGGAGGGGTCTACGAGCAGTACTTC; CDR3 protein: CASTLGGVYEQYF
V gene: TRBV12-3/TRBV12-4; CDR3 length: 16; J gene: TRBJ2-6; D gene: .; clone size: .; CDR3 DNA: TGTGCCAGCAGTTTAAACCCTAGCTCTGGGGCCAACGTCCTGACTTTC; CDR3 protein: CASSLNPSSGANVLTF
V gene: TRBV11-2; CDR3 length: 12; J gene: TRBJ1-1; D gene: .; clone size: .; CDR3 DNA: TGTGCCAGCGGTATTATGAACACTGAAGCTTTCTTT; CDR3 protein: CASGIMNTEAFF
V gene: TRBV7-9; CDR3 length: 18; J gene: TRBJ1-2; D gene: .; clone size: .; CDR3 DNA: TGTGCCAGCAGCTTAGCCACAGCCCCAGGCCCCGGGGGCTATGGCTACACCTTC; CDR3 protein: CASSLATAPGPGGYGYTF
V gene: TRBV7-9; CDR3 length: 14; J gene: TRBJ2-7; D gene: .; clone size: .; CDR3 DNA: TGTGCCAGCAGTTCCCGGGACGGAACCTACGAGCAGTACTTC; CDR3 protein: CASSSRDGTYEQYF
V gene: TRBV19; CDR3 length: 15; J gene: TRBJ1-5; D gene: TRBD1; clone size: .; CDR3 DNA: TGTGCCAGTTCGATCCCGATGACAGGGGATCAGCCCCAGCATTTT; CDR3 protein: CASSIPMTGDQPQHF
V gene: TRBV6-6; CDR3 length: 14; J gene: TRBJ2-1; D gene: TRBD1; clone size: once; CDR3 DNA: TGTGCCAGCAGTACGGACAGGGGGATCAATGAGCAGTTCTTC; CDR3 protein: CASSTDRGINEQFF
V gene: TRBV2; CDR3 length: 13; J gene: TRBJ2-2; D gene: .; clone size: once; CDR3 DNA: TGTGCCAGCGGGGGCCTCGACACCGGGGAGCTGTTTTTT; CDR3 protein: CASGGLDTGELFF
V gene: TRBV20-1; CDR3 length: 13; J gene: TRBJ1-5; D gene: .; clone size: .; CDR3 DNA: TGCAGTGCTAGAGAGGGGGCGAGTCAGCCCCAGCATTTT; CDR3 protein: CSAREGASQPQHF
V gene: TRBV12-3/TRBV12-4; CDR3 length: 15; J gene: TRBJ2-2; D gene: TRBD2; clone size: .; CDR3 DNA: TGTGCCAGCAGTTTTGGCCTAGCGGGCACCGGGGAGCTGTTTTTT; CDR3 protein: CASSFGLAGTGELFF
V gene: TRBV12-5; CDR3 length: 11; J gene: TRBJ2-7; D gene: .; clone size: .; CDR3 DNA: TGTGCTAGTGGTTTTGGGTTTGAGCAGTACTTC; CDR3 protein: CASGFGFEQYF
V gene: TRBV6-2/TRBV6-3; CDR3 length: 14; J gene: TRBJ2-2; D gene: .; clone size: .; CDR3 DNA: TGTGCCAGCAGTCCTCAGGGTATTACTGGGGAGCTGTTTTTT; CDR3 protein: CASSPQGITGELFF
V gene: TRBV9; CDR3 length: 14; J gene: TRBJ2-7; D gene: TRBD2; clone size: .; CDR3 DNA: TGTGCCAGCAGCGCCGGGACTAGCATCTACGAGCAGTACTTC; CDR3 protein: CASSAGTSIYEQYF